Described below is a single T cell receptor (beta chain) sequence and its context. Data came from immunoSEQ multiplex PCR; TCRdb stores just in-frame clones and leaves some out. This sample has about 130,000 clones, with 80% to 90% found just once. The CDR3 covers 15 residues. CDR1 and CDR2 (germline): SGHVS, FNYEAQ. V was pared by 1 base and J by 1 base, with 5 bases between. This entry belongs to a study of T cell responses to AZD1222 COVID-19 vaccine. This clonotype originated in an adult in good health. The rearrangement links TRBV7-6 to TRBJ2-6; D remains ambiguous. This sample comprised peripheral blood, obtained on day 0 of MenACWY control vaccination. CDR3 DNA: TGTGCCAGCAGCTTAGTCGGGTCTGGGGCCAACGTCCTGACTTTC. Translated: CASSLVGSGANVLTF.